This is a list of T cell receptor beta chains from one sample in a study of beta chain features in type 1 diabetes. TCRdb's copy holds only in-frame clones and misses some; the assay was immunoSEQ multiplex PCR. The profile shows 150,000 to 200,000 clones, roughly 9% of them singletons. Sequenced: central memory CD4+ T cells from blood. The receptors were gathered from a woman in her 30s with type 1 diabetes. CDR3s include the opening cysteine and the closing phenylalanine or tryptophan. A D gene is named only where the DNA matches it firmly. Size is stated for part of the rows, as once, few or many counts, or as a class when the clone is expanded.

size	V	J	D	DNA	CDR3
.	TRBV7-7	TRBJ1-4	.	TGTGCTAGCAGCTTTCTCTTGGGACACAATGAAAAACTGTTTTTT	CASSFLLGHNEKLFF
few	TRBV19	TRBJ2-7	TRBD1	TGTGCCAGTAGTCCGCAACCGGGACAGGGGGCGTGGGAGCAGTACTTC	CASSPQPGQGAWEQYF
few	TRBV5-1	TRBJ1-2	.	TGCGCCAGCAGCTTGGTGGCAGAGAGGGGCTACACCTTC	CASSLVAERGYTF
few	TRBV7-8	TRBJ1-1	TRBD1	TGTGCCAGCAGCTTTTCTGGACAGGGGAGGTCGGTGAACACTGAAGCTTTCTTT	CASSFSGQGRSVNTEAFF
many	TRBV5-4	TRBJ2-5	.	TGTGCCAGCAGCTTGAACAGCCCCCAAGAGACCCAGTACTTC	CASSLNSPQETQYF
few	TRBV5-1	TRBJ1-1	.	TGCGCCAGCTCAACAGGAACGCGCAACACTGAAGCTTTCTTT	CASSTGTRNTEAFF
.	TRBV15	TRBJ2-1	.	TGTGCCACGATGATTGGGCGGGGCACCTACAATGAGCAGTTCTTC	CATMIGRGTYNEQFF
few	TRBV27	TRBJ2-1	TRBD2	TGTGCCAGCAGTTTATTTGGACTAGCGGGAGGGCCTAATGAGCAGTTCTTC	CASSLFGLAGGPNEQFF
few	TRBV7-3	TRBJ2-1	TRBD1	TGTGCCAGCAGCCTCGGGACAGGGAACAATGAGCAGTTCTTC	CASSLGTGNNEQFF
.	TRBV2	TRBJ1-2	.	TGTGCCAGCGCCAGGGGCCCTAACTATGGCTACACCTTC	CASARGPNYGYTF
few	TRBV4-1	TRBJ2-5	TRBD2	TGCGCCAGCAGCCCATCCTATCATGGACTAGCGGGAGGGCCGTCAGAGACCCAGTACTTC	CASSPSYHGLAGGPSETQYF
.	TRBV10-3	TRBJ2-7	.	TGTGCCATCAGTGATCCGAGCGGATACGAGCAGTACTTC	CAISDPSGYEQYF
.	TRBV14	TRBJ2-1	.	TGTGCCAGCAGCCATATCTCCTCTTGGGAGGGGGACGGTGAGCAGTTCTTC	CASSHISSWEGDGEQFF
.	TRBV11-2	TRBJ2-3	.	TGTGCCAGCACCCCGGCCGGAGGCATAAGCACAGATACGCAGTATTTT	CASTPAGGISTDTQYF
.	TRBV18	TRBJ2-1	TRBD1	TGTGCCAGCTCCGCAAAGACAGGGGCCGAGCAGTTCTTC	CASSAKTGAEQFF
.	TRBV18	TRBJ2-7	TRBD2	TGTGCCAGCTCACCACCGGTGGGAGGGGCGGAGGGCTCCTACGAGCAGTACTTC	CASSPPVGGAEGSYEQYF
.	TRBV30	TRBJ1-4	TRBD1	TGTGCCTGGAGTGCGAACCCGGGACAGGGTGCAACTAATGAAAAACTGTTTTTT	CAWSANPGQGATNEKLFF
.	TRBV30	TRBJ1-2	.	TGTGCCTGGAGTCCGCTTGGACAGCATTATGGCTACACCTTC	CAWSPLGQHYGYTF
few	TRBV6-5	TRBJ2-7	.	TGTGCCAGCACCACAGGGTCGTCCGAGCAGTACTTC	CASTTGSSEQYF
few	TRBV7-2	TRBJ2-3	TRBD1	TGTGCCAGCAGCTTGGGACAGGGAACAGATACGCAGTATTTT	CASSLGQGTDTQYF
few	TRBV29-1	TRBJ2-7	.	TGCAGCGTTGACCCAGGGGAAGCGGCGGGCTCCTACGAGCAGTACTTC	CSVDPGEAAGSYEQYF
.	TRBV6-5	TRBJ1-1	TRBD1	TGTGCCAGCAGAACAGGGGGGGCCACGGGCACTGAAGCTTTCTTT	CASRTGGATGTEAFF
.	TRBV2	TRBJ1-2	.	TGTGCCAGCAGTGCACAGGGACCTTACTATGGCTACACCTTC	CASSAQGPYYGYTF
few	TRBV28	TRBJ1-3	.	TGTGCCAGCAGTGACGGACAGAGAAACACCATATATTTT	CASSDGQRNTIYF
.	TRBV18	TRBJ2-7	TRBD2	TGTGCCAGCTCTAGAGGACTAGCGGGAGACCCCGAGCAGTACTTC	CASSRGLAGDPEQYF
.	TRBV5-1	TRBJ2-6	TRBD1	TGCGCCAGCAGCTCAGGGGGCGCTGGGGCCAACGTCCTGACTTTC	CASSSGGAGANVLTF